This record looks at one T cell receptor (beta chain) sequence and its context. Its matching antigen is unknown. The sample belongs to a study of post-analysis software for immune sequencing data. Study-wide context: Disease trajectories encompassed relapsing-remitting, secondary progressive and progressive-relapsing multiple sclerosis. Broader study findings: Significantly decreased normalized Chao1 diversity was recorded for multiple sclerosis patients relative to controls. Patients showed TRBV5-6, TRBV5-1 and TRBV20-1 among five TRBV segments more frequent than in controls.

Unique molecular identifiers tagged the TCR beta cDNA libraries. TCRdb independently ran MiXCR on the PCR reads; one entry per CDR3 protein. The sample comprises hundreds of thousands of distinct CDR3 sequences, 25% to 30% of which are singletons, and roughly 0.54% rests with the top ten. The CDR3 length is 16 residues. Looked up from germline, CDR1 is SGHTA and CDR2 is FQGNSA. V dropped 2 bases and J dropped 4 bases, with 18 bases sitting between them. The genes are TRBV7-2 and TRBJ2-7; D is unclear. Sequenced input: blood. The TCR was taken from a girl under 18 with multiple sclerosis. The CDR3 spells CASSLNSGSILYEQYF. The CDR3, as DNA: TGTGCCAGCAGCTTAAATTCGGGTTCTATTCTGTACGAGCAGTACTTC. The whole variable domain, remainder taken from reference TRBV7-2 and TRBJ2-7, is GAGVSQSPSNKVTEKGKDVELRCDPISGHTALYWYRQSLGQGLEFLIYFQGNSAPDKSGLPSDRFSAERTGGSVSTLTIQRTQQEDSAVYLCASSLNSGSILYEQYFGPGTRLTVT.